This TCR beta chain was profiled in a study of PD-1 blockade in classical Hodgkin lymphoma. Time point indicated: cycle 4 day 1 (C4D1), after 5 to 7 weeks of nivolumab. Each patient's relapse followed autologous stem cell transplantation, and brentuximab vedotin exposure varied. Method: immunoSEQ multiplex PCR; TCRdb's copy keeps in-frame clones and lacks some. The profile shows 80,000 to 95,000 clones, more than 80% of them singletons. Trimming took 0 bases from V and 2 from J, leaving 10 bases between them. This CDR3 region has 15 residues. Germline CDR1 and CDR2: MNHNY and SVGAGI (reference sequence).

The gene calls are TRBV6-6 and TRBJ1-1; TRBD1 is a possible D gene (5 bases). The source was peripheral blood mononuclear cells (PBMCs), collected before the fourth cycle of nivolumab. The receptor was isolated from a human donor with classical Hodgkin lymphoma. The CDR3 coding sequence is TGTGCCAGCAGTTACTCAGGGGCAGGAAACACTGAAGCTTTCTTT. Protein sequence: CASSYSGAGNTEAFF.